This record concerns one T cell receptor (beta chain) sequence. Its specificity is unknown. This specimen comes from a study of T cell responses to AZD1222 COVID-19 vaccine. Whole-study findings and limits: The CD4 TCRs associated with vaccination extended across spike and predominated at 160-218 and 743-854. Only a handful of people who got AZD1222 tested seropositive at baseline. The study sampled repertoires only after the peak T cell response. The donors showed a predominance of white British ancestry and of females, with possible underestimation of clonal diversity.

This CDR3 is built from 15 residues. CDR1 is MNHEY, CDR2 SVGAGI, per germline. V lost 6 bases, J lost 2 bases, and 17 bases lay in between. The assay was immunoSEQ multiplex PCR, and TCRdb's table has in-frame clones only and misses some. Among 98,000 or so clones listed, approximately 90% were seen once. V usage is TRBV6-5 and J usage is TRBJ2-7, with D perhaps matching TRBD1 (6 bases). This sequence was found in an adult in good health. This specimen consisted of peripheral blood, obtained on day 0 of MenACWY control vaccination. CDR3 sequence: CASRPTGTMTYEQYF. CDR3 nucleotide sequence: TGTGCCAGCAGACCGACCGGGACAATGACCTACGAGCAGTACTTC.